The TCR beta chain under discussion was sequenced for a study of shared clonotypes between healthy human individuals. Sequenced by immunoSEQ multiplex PCR; TCRdb stores in-frame clones only, minus some. The sample carries 950,000 to 1,200,000 clones, 60% to 80% recorded once. Germline V gives CDR1 SSHAT, CDR2 FNYEAQ (reference sequence). V lost 5 bases, J lost 4 bases, and 7 bases stayed unmatched. This CDR3 comprises 15 residues. Sequencing was done on a sample of memory CD4+ T cells from PBMCs. Subset defined: CD45RA-negative fraction. This TCR came from a man between 18 and 35 years old in good health. Some clones in this sample may be carry-over from other donors' samples. The rearrangement links TRBV7-7 to TRBJ1-4; 7 bases fit TRBD1. CDR3 loop: CASSPTGAINEKLFF. CDR3 bases: TGTGCCAGCAGCCCAACAGGGGCAATTAATGAAAAACTGTTTTTT.